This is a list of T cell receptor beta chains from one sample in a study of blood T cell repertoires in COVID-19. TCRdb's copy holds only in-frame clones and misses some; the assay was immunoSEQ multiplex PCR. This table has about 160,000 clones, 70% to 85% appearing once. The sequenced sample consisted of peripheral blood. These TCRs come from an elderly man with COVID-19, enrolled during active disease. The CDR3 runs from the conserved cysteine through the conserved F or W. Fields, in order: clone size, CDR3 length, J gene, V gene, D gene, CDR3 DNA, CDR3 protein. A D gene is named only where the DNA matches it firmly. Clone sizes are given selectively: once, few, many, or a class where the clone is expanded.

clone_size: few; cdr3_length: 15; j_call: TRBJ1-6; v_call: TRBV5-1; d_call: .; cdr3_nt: TGCGCCAGCAGCTTGACACAGGGTGCGGGTTCACCCCTCCACTTT; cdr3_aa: CASSLTQGAGSPLHF
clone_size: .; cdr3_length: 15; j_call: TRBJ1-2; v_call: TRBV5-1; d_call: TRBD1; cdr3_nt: TGCGCCAGCAGCTTGCCGTTGCCAGGGGGGTATGGCTACACCTTC; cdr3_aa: CASSLPLPGGYGYTF
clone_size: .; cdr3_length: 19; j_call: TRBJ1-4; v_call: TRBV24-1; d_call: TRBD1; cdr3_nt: TGTGCCACCAGTGATCTCCGGGACAGGGACCTTCCAACTAATGAAAAACTGTTTTTT; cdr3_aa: CATSDLRDRDLPTNEKLFF
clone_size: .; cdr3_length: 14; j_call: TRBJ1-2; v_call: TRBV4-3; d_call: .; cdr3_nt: TGCGCCAGCAGCCAAGAAGGCGGGGGCTATGGCTACACCTTC; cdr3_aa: CASSQEGGGYGYTF
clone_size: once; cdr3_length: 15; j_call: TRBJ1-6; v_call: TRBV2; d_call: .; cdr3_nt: TGTGCCAGCAGGATAGGGGGTCCCCCGAATTCACCCCTCCACTTT; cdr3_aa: CASRIGGPPNSPLHF
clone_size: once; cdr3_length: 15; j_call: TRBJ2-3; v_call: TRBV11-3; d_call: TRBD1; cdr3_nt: TGTGCCAGCAGCCCTAGACAGGGGGCGACAGATACGCAGTATTTT; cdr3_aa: CASSPRQGATDTQYF
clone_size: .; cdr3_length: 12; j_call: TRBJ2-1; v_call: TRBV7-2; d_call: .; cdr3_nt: TGTGCCAGCAGCTTCCAGGGTAATGAGCAGTTCTTC; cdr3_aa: CASSFQGNEQFF
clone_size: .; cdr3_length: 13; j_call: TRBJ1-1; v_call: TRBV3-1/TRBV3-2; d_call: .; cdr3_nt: TGTGCCAGCAGCCAAGATCTTGCCAGAGAAGCTTTCTTT; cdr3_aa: CASSQDLAREAFF
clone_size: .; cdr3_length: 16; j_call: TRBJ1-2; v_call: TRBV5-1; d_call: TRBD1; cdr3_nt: TGCGCCAGCAGCTTGGATACGGGACAGGGGTACTATGGCTACACCTTC; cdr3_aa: CASSLDTGQGYYGYTF
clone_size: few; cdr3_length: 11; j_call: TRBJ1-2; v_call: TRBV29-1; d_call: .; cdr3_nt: TGCAGCGTGACACGACAGGATGGCTACACCTTC; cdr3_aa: CSVTRQDGYTF
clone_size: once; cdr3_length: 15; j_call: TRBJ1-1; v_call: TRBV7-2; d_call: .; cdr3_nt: TGTGCCAGCAGCTATTTACAGGGTTTGAACACTGAAGCTTTCTTT; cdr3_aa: CASSYLQGLNTEAFF
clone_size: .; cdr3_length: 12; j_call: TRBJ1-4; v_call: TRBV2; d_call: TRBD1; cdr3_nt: TGTGCCAGCAGACAGGGGCCGGAAAAACTGTTTTTT; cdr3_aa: CASRQGPEKLFF
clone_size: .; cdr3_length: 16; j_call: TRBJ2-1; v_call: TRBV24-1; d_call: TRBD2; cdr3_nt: TGTGCCACCAGTGATTTCCCCGGGACTAGCGGCAATGAGCAGTTCTTC; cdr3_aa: CATSDFPGTSGNEQFF
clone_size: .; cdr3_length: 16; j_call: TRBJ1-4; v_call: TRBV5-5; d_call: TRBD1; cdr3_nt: TGTGCCAGCAGCTTGGAAGGGGGCCGGTTTAATGAAAAACTGTTTTTT; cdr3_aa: CASSLEGGRFNEKLFF
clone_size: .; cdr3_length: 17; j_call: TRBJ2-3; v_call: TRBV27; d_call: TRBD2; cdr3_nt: TGTGCCAGCATCTCTCCTTCGACTAGCGGGGGGGCAGATACGCAGTATTTT; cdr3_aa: CASISPSTSGGADTQYF
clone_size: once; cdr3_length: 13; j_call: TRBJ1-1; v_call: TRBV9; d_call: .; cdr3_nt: TGTGCCAGCAGCGCGACATCGAACACTGAAGCTTTCTTT; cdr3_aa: CASSATSNTEAFF
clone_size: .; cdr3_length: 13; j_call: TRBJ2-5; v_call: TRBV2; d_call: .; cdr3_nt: TGTGCCAGCAGTAGGGACATCCAAGAGACCCAGTACTTC; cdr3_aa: CASSRDIQETQYF
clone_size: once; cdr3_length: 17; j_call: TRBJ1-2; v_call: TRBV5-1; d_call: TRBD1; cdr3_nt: TGCGCCAGCAGCTGGGAACCGGGACAGGGGGCGGTCTATGGCTACACCTTC; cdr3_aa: CASSWEPGQGAVYGYTF
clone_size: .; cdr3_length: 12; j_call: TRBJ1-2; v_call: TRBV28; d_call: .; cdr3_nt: TGTGCCACCCTGGGGGAGGCGGATGGCTACACCTTC; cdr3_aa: CATLGEADGYTF
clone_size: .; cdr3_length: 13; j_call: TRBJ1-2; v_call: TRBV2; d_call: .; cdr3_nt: TGTGCCAGCAGTGCGAACACCAACTATGGCTACACCTTC; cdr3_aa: CASSANTNYGYTF
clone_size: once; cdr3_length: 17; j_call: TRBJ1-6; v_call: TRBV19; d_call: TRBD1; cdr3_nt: TGTGCCAGTAGTATAGGTGACAGGGGACGGAGCAATTCACCCCTCCACTTT; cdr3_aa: CASSIGDRGRSNSPLHF
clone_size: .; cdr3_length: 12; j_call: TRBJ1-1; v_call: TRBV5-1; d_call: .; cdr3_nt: TGCGCCAGCAGCTCGGGGGGCACTGAAGCTTTCTTT; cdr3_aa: CASSSGGTEAFF
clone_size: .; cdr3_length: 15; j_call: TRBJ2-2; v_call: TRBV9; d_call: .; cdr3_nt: TGTGCCAGCAGCCCCGCCCCCCTGGCTCTCGGGGAGCTGTTTTTT; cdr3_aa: CASSPAPLALGELFF
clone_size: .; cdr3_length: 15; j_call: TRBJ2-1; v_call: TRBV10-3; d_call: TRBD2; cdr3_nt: TGTGCCATCAGTCTTCAGGGCGGGGGGGACAATGAGCAGTTCTTC; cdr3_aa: CAISLQGGGDNEQFF
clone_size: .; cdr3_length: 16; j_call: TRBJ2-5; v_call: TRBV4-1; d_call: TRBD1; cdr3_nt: TGCGCCAGCAGCCAAGTATTAGGGGACAGGGGAGAGACCCAGTACTTC; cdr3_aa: CASSQVLGDRGETQYF
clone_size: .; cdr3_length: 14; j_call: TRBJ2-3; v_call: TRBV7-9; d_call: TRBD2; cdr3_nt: TGTGCCAGCAGCACTAGCGGCACCCGGGATACGCAGTATTTT; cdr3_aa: CASSTSGTRDTQYF
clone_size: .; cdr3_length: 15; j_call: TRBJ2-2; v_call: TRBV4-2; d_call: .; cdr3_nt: TGTGCCAGCAGCCGCCGACAGGCGAACACCGGGGAGCTGTTTTTT; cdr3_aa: CASSRRQANTGELFF
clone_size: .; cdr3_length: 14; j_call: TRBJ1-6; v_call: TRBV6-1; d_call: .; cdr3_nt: TGTGCCAGCAGTGAAGCGGGACATCGGTCACCCCTCCACTTT; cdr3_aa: CASSEAGHRSPLHF
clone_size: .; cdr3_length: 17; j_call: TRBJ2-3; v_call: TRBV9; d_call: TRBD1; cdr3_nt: TGTGCCAGCAGCGCAACCTGGACAGGGGGCGCGGCAGATACGCAGTATTTT; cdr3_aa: CASSATWTGGAADTQYF
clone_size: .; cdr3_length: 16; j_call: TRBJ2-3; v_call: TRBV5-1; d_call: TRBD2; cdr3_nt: TGCGCCAGCAGCACCGGGACTAGCGGAGGCACAGATACGCAGTATTTT; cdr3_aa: CASSTGTSGGTDTQYF
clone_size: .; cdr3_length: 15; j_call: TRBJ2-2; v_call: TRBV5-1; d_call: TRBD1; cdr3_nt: TGCGCCAGCAGCGGCAGGGGGCGGAACACCGGGGAGCTGTTTTTT; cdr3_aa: CASSGRGRNTGELFF
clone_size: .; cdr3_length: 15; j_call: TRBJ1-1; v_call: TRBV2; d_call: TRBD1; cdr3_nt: TGTGCCAGCAGCCCGGAGGGACAGGGGCTATCTGAAGCTTTCTTT; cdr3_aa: CASSPEGQGLSEAFF
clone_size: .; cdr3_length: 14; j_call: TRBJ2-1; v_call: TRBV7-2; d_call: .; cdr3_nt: TGTGCCAGCAGCTTAGGTGGGCCCTACAATGAGCAGTTCTTC; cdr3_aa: CASSLGGPYNEQFF
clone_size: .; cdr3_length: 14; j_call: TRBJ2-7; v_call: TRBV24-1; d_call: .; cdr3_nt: TGTGCCACCAGTGACCACAGGGTTCCCTACGAGCAGTACTTC; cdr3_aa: CATSDHRVPYEQYF
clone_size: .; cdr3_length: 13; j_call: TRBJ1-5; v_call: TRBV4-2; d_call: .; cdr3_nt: TGTGCCAGCAGCCAAGATCGGAATCAGCCCCAGCATTTT; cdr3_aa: CASSQDRNQPQHF
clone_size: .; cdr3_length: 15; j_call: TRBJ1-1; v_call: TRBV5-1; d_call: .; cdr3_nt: TGCGCCAGCAGCTTGTTACCGGGGATGAACACTGAAGCTTTCTTT; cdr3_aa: CASSLLPGMNTEAFF
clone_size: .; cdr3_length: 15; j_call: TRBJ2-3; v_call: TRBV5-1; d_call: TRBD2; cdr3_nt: TGCGCCAGCAGCTTTAGGACTAGCGTAACAGATACGCAGTATTTT; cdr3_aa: CASSFRTSVTDTQYF
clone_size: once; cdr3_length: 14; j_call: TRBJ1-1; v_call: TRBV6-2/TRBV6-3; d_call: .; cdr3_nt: TGTGCCAGCAGCCGACAGTTTCTTCCCCAAGAAGCTTTCTTT; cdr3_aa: CASSRQFLPQEAFF
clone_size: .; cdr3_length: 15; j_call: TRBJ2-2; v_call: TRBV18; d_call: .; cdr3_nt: TGTGCCAGCTCATCATCCAGGGGGGACACCGGGGAGCTGTTTTTT; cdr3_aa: CASSSSRGDTGELFF
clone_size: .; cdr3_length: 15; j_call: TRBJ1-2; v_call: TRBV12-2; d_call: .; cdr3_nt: TGTGCAAGTCGCACCCGGGACAGCTCTAACTATGGCTACACCTTC; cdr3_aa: CASRTRDSSNYGYTF
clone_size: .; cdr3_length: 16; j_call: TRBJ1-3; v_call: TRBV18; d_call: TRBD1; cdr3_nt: TGTGCCAGCTCACCTACTTCAGGGGGCTCTGGAAACACCATATATTTT; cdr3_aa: CASSPTSGGSGNTIYF
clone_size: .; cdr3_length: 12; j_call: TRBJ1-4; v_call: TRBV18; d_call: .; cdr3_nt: TGTGCCAGCTCACCAACGGTCGAAAAACTGTTTTTT; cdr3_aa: CASSPTVEKLFF
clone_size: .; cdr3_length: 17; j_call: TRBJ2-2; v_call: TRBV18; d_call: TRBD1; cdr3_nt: TGTGCCAGCTCACCTTTTTGGGGACAGGTGCACACCGGGGAGCTGTTTTTT; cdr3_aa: CASSPFWGQVHTGELFF
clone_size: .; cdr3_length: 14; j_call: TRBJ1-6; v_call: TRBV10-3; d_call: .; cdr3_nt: TGTGCCATCAGTGCAGGTCTGGATAATTCACCCCTCCACTTT; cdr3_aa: CAISAGLDNSPLHF
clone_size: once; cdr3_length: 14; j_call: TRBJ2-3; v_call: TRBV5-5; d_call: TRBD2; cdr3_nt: TGTGCCAGCAGAGTAGCGGGGTACACAGATACGCAGTATTTT; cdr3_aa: CASRVAGYTDTQYF
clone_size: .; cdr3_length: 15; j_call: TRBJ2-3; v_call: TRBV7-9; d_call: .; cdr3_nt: TGTGCCAGCAGCTCCCCGAGTTTAAGCACAGATACGCAGTATTTT; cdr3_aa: CASSSPSLSTDTQYF
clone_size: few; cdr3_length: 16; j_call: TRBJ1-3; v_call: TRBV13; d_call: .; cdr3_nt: TGTGCCAGCAGCTTAGCGGCAGGGTACTCTGGAAACACCATATATTTT; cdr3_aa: CASSLAAGYSGNTIYF
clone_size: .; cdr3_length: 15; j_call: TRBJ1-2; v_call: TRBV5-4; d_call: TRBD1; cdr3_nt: TGTGCCAGCAGGGCGTTGGGTTCCAGGGGGTATGGCTACACCTTC; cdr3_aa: CASRALGSRGYGYTF
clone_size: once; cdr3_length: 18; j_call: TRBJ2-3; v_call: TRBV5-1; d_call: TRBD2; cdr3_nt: TGCGCCAGCAGCTGGCTAGCGGGGGGACTCTCTAGCACAGATACGCAGTATTTT; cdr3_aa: CASSWLAGGLSSTDTQYF
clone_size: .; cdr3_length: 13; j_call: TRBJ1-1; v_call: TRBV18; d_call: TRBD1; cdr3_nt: TGTGCCAGCTCAGTCGGGACAGAATATGGACGCTTCTTT; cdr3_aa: CASSVGTEYGRFF
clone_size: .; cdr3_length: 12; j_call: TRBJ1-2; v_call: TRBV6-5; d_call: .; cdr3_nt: TGTGCCAGCCGAACAGTCTACTATGGCTACACCTTC; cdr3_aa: CASRTVYYGYTF
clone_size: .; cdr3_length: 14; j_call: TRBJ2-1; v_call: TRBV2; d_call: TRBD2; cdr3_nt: TGTGCCAGCAGTGAATCCCGGGGGGGGAGTGAGCAGTTCTTC; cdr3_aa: CASSESRGGSEQFF
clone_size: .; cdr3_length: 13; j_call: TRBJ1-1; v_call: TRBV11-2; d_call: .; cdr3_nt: TGTGCCAGCAGCTTAGCTGAGGGCACTGAAGCTTTCTTT; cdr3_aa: CASSLAEGTEAFF
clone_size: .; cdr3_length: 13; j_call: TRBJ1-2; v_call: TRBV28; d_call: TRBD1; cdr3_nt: TGTGCCAACTATGACAGGGGGAACTATGGCTACACCTTC; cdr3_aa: CANYDRGNYGYTF
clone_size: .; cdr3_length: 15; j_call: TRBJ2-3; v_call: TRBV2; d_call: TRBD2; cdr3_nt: TGTGCCAGCTCCTTGAATAGCGGGGGAATAGATACGCAGTATTTT; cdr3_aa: CASSLNSGGIDTQYF